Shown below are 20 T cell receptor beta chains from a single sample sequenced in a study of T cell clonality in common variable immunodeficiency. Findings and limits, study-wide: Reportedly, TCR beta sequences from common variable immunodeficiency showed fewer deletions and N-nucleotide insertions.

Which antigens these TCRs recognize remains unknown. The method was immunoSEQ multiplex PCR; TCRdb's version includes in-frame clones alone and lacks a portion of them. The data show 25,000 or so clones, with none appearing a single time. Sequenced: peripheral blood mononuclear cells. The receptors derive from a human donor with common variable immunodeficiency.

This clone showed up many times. The CDR3 sequence is CASSLVGQNTEAFF. The CDR3 DNA, read in part, is TGCGCCAGCAGCTTGGTTGGACAGAACACTGAA. The V call is TRBV5-1, the J call TRBJ1-1, with D perhaps matching TRBD1 (5 bases). Read data end 3 residues before the CDR3 end; the end is taken from the germline J gene. Germline lookup yields CDR1 SGHRS and CDR2 YFSETQ. Deletions cut 0 bases from V and 1 base from J, with 7 bases between. This CDR3 spans 14 amino acids.

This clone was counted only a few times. The covered CDR3 bases are TGTGCCAGCAGCTCCCGGGGGGGGGCGGGAGAGACC. It translates to CASSSRGGAGET. The entire CDR3 sequence reads CASSSRGGAGETQYF. The gene calls are TRBV7-3 and TRBJ2-5; 8 bases align to TRBD2. The read is 3 residues too short to cover the CDR3 end, so that end is filled in from the germline J gene. The CDR3 has 15 residues. In germline, CDR1 is SGHTA, CDR2 FQGTGA. Losses at the gene ends were 4 bases for V and 4 bases for J; bases not matched to a gene: 8.

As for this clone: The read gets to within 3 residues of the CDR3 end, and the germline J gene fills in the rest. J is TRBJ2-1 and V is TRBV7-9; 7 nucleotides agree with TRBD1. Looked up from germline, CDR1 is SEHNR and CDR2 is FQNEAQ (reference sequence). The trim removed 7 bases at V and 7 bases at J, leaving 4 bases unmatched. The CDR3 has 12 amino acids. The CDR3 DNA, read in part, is TGTGCCAGCAAAATACAGGGGAATGAG. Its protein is CASKIQGNE. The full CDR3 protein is CASKIQGNEQFF.

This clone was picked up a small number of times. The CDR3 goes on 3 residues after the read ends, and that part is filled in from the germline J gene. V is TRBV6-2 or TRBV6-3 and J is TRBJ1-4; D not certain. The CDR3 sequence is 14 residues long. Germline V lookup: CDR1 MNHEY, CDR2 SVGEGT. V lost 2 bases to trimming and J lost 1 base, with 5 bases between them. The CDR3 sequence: CASSYPGTNEKLFF. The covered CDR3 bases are TGTGCCAGCAGTTACCCGGGAACTAATGAAAAA.

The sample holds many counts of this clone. Incomplete CDR3 DNA: TGTGCCTGGAGATGGACAGGGCCGAACACTGAA. As protein: CAWRWTGPNTE. The full-length CDR3 reads as CAWRWTGPNTEAFF. The chain has TRBV30 and TRBJ1-1; 8 bases are a match to TRBD1. The read falls 3 residues short of the CDR3 end, and the missing part is taken from the germline J gene. The length of the CDR3 is 14 residues. V lost 3 bases and J lost 1; bases outside the gene matches: 4. Per the germline V gene, CDR1 is GTSNPN and CDR2 is SVGIG (reference sequence).

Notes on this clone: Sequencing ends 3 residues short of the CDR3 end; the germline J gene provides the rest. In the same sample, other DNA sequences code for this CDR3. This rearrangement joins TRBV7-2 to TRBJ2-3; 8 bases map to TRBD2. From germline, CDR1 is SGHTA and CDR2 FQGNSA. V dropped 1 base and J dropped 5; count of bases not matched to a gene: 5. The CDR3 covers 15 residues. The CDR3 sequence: CASSLGGAGGDTQYF. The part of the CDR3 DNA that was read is TGTGCCAGCAGCTTAGGGGGTGCGGGAGGAGATACG.

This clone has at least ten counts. CDR3 in amino acids: CASRLGQLSNTEAFF. CDR3 DNA, as far as it was read: TGTGCCAGCCGACTGGGACAACTCTCGAACACTGAA. The chain couples TRBV5-6 to TRBJ1-1; a possible D gene is TRBD1 (6 bases). The read comes to an end 3 residues before the CDR3 does, leaving the germline J gene to fill in the end. With 7 bases removed from V and 1 base from J, the gap between germline ends came to 17 bases. This CDR3 spans 15 amino acids. Germline V gene sequence: CDR1 SGHDT, CDR2 YYEEEE.

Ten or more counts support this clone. This CDR3 is CSVEDLYEQYF. The CDR3 bases that were read are TGCAGCGTTGAAGATCTCTACGAG. V and J are TRBV29-1 and TRBJ2-7; D gene unclear. The read ends 3 residues before the CDR3 terminus; that terminus is restored from the germline J gene. The V end lost 0 bases, the J end lost 3 bases, and 3 bases lay between the germline ends. This CDR3 spans 11 amino acids. Germline-derived CDR1 and CDR2 are SQVTM and ANQGSEA.

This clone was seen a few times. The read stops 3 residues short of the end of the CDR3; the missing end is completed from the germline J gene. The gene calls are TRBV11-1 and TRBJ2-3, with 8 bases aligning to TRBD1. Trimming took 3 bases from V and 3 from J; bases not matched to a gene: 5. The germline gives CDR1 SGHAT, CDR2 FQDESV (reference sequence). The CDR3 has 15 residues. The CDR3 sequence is CASSFRGRRTDTQYF. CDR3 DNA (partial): TGTGCCAGCAGCTTCAGGGGGCGAAGGACAGATACG.

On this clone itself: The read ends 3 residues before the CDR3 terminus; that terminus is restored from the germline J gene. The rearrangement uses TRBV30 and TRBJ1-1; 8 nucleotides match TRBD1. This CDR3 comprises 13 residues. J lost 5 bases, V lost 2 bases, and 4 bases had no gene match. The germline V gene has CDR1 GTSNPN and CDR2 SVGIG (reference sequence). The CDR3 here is CAWSFQGATEAFF. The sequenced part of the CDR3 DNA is TGTGCCTGGAGTTTTCAGGGGGCGACTGAA. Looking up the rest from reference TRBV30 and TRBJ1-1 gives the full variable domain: SQTIHQWPATLVQPVGSPLSLECTVEGTSNPNLYWYRQAAGRGLQLLFYSVGIGQISSEVPQNLSASRPQDRQFILSSKKLLLSDSGFYLCAWSFQGATEAFFGQGTRLTVV.

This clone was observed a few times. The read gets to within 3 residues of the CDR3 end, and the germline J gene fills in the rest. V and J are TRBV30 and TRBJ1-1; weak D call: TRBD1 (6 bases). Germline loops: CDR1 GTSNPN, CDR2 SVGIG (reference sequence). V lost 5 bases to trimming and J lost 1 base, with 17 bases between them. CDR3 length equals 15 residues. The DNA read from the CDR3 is TGTGCCTGGTCCGGGACACCCAGAGGGAACACTGAA. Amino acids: CAWSGTPRGNTE. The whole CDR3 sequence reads CAWSGTPRGNTEAFF.

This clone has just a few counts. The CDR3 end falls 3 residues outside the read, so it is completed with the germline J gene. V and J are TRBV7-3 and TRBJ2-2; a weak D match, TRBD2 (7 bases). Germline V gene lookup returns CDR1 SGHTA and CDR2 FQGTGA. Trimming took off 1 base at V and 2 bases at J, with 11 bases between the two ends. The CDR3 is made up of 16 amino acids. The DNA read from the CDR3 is TGTGCCAGCAGCTTAAACGGGGGGCGCAACACCGGGGAG. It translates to CASSLNGGRNTGE. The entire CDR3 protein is CASSLNGGRNTGELFF.

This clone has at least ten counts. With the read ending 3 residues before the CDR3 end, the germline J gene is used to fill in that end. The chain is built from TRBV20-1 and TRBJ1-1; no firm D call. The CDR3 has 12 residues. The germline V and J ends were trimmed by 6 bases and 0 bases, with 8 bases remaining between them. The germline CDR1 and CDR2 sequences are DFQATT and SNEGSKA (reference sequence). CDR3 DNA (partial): TGCAGTGCCGCGAAGTTGAACACTGAA. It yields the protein CSAAKLNTE. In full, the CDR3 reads CSAAKLNTEAFF.

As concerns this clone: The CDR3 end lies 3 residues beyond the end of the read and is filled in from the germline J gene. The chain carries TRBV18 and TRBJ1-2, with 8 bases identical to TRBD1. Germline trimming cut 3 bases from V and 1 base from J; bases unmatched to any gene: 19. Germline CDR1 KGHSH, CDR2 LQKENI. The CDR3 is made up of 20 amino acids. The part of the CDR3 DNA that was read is TGTGCCAGCTCACCCCTCCCCCCCAAGGGGGCAGGGGGCGTTAACTATGGC. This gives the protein CASSPLPPKGAGGVNYG. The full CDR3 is CASSPLPPKGAGGVNYGYTF.

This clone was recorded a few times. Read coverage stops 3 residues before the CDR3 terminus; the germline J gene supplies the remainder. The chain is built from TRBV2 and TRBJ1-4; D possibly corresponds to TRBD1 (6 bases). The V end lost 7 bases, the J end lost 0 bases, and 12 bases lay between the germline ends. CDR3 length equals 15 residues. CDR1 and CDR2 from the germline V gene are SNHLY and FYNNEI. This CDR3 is CASNLEGATNEKLFF. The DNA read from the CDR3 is TGTGCCAGCAACTTAGAGGGGGCAACTAATGAAAAA.

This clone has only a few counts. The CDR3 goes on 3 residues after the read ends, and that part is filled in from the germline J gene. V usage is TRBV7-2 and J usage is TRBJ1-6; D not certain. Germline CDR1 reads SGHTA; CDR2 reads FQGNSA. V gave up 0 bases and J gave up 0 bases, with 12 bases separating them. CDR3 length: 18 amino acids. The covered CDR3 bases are TGTGCCAGCAGCTTAGCCCCAAGATTTAGCTCCTATAATTCACCC. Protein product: CASSLAPRFSSYNSP. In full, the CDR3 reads CASSLAPRFSSYNSPLHF.

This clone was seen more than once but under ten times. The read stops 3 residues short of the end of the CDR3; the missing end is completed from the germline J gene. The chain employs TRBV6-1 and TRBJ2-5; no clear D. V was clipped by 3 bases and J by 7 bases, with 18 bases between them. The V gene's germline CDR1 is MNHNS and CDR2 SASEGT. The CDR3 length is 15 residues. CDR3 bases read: TGTGCCAGCAGTGATTATATGGGCAGACAAACGACC. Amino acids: CASSDYMGRQTT. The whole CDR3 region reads CASSDYMGRQTTQYF.

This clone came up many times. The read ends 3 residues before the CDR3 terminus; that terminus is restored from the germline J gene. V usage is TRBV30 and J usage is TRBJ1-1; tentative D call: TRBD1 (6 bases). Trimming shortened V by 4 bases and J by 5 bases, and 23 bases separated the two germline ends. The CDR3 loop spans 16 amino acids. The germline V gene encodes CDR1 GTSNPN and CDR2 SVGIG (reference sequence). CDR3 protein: CAWKSGVASRRTEAFF. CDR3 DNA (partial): TGTGCCTGGAAGTCAGGGGTTGCATCTCGAAGGACTGAA.

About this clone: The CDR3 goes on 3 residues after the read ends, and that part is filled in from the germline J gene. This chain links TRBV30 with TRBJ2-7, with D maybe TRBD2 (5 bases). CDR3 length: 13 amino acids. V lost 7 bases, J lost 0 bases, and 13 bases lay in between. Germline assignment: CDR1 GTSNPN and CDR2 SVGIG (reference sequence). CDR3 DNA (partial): TGTGCCTCAGGACTGGGGAGCTCCTACGAG. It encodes CASGLGSSYE. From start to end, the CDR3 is CASGLGSSYEQYF.

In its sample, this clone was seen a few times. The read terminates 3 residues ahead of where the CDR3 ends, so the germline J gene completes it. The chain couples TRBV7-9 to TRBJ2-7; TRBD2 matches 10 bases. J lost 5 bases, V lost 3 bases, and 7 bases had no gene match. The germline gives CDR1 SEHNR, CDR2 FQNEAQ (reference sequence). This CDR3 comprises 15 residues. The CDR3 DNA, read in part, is TGTGCCAGCAGCTTCGGGGGGCTAGCGGGGGACGAG. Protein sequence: CASSFGGLAGDE. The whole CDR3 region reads CASSFGGLAGDEQYF.